Below are 29 T cell receptor beta chains sequenced from a single sample in a study of cytotoxic CD8 clonotypes in ibrutinib-treated CLL. Method: immunoSEQ multiplex PCR; TCRdb's copy keeps in-frame clones and lacks some. The sample has nearly 300,000 clones, about 72% seen once. This specimen consisted of PBMCs, obtained at disease progression, from a patient treated with ibrutinib. Receptors originate from a human donor with chronic lymphocytic leukemia.

The table lists this clone with a few counts. V usage is TRBV4-1 and J usage is TRBJ1-2, with unresolved D. The CDR3 spans 11 residues. CDR1 is MGHRA and CDR2 is YSYEKL in the germline V gene. The V and J ends lost 5 bases and 8 bases respectively, with 9 bases between them. The CDR3 reads CASSSVRGYTF. The CDR3 nucleotides read TGCGCCAGCAGCTCAGTGAGGGGCTACACCTTC.

This chain joins TRBV18 and TRBJ2-1; D not resolved. The germline V and J ends were trimmed by 2 bases and 5 bases, with 13 bases remaining between them. The CDR3 totals 15 residues. Germline V gene data show CDR1 as KGHSH and CDR2 as LQKENI. CDR3 sequence: CASSPSPGLNNEQFF. The DNA of the CDR3 is TGTGCCAGCTCACCATCTCCCGGTCTGAACAATGAGCAGTTCTTC.

The rearrangement uses TRBV15 and TRBJ2-5, with a weak D call TRBD1 (5 bases). The length of the CDR3 is 15 residues. CDR1 and CDR2 from the germline V gene are LNHNV and YYDKDF (reference sequence). V dropped 1 base and J dropped 4 bases, with 13 bases sitting between them. The CDR3 loop is CATSRGASQGETQYF. In nucleotides, the CDR3 is TGTGCCACCAGCAGAGGGGCCTCCCAGGGAGAGACCCAGTACTTC.

The V call is TRBV7-9, the J call TRBJ2-3; TRBD2 aligns across 7 bases. This CDR3 region has 16 residues. The junction had 8 bases not matched to a gene; V was cut back by 4 bases and J by 1 base. Looked up from germline, CDR1 is SEHNR and CDR2 is FQNEAQ (reference sequence). The CDR3 DNA is TGTGCCAGCAGCTCCGTAGTAGCGGGTGGCACAGATACGCAGTATTTT. Its protein is CASSSVVAGGTDTQYF.

J is TRBJ2-5 and V is TRBV4-1; D gene uncertain. Per the germline V gene, CDR1 is MGHRA and CDR2 is YSYEKL. This CDR3 is 15 amino acids long. V was clipped by 0 bases and J by 4 bases, with 12 bases between them. CDR3 nucleotides: TGCGCCAGCAGCCAAGAAGTCTCCGGGTCAGAGACCCAGTACTTC. Protein product: CASSQEVSGSETQYF.

This clone came up once. This clone may be a read error of a much larger clone one base away. This chain connects TRBV11-2 to TRBJ2-2, with D tentatively TRBD1 (5 bases). The V and J ends lost 5 bases and 6 bases respectively, with 7 bases between them. The germline gives CDR1 SGHAT, CDR2 FQNNGV. This CDR3 has 12 amino acids. The CDR3 nucleotides read TGTGCCAGCAGCCAAGGGGCCGGGGAGCTGTTTTTT. Translation: CASSQGAGELFF.

The rearrangement links TRBV9 to TRBJ2-1; maybe TRBD2 (6 bases). Germline assignment: CDR1 SGDLS and CDR2 YYNGEE. V shed 4 bases and J shed 8 bases, with 16 bases lying between them. The CDR3 has 14 residues. CDR3 DNA sequence: TGTGCCAGCAGCCTTGATATTGGGGAGGATGAGCAGTTCTTC. The encoded protein is CASSLDIGEDEQFF.

This rearrangement joins TRBV10-2 to TRBJ1-4, with unresolved D. This CDR3 has 15 amino acids. The V gene's germline CDR1 is WSHSY and CDR2 SAAADI. V dropped 1 base and J dropped 4 bases, with 10 bases sitting between them. CDR3 amino acids: CASSELGFINEKLFF. The CDR3 nucleotides are TGCGCCAGCAGTGAGTTAGGGTTTATTAATGAAAAACTGTTTTTT.

V and J are TRBV7-6 and TRBJ2-7; D not resolved. The CDR3 runs 12 residues. Trimming removed 1 base from V and 4 bases from J, with 5 bases in between. CDR1 and CDR2 (germline): SGHVS, FNYEAQ. The DNA for the CDR3 is TGTGCCAGCAGCTTAGGCCGGTACGAGCAGTACTTC. Protein sequence: CASSLGRYEQYF.

This clone was counted between two and nine times. J is TRBJ2-5 and V is TRBV5-1, with 7 bases lining up with TRBD2. The CDR3 is made up of 14 amino acids. The germline CDR1 and CDR2 sequences are SGHRS and YFSETQ. Unmatched junction bases numbered 4, after V lost 0 bases and J lost 5 bases. CDR3 sequence: CASSLGGRRETQYF. CDR3 DNA sequence: TGCGCCAGCAGCTTGGGCGGGAGAAGGGAGACCCAGTACTTC.

This clone occurred once. This sequence joins TRBV11-2 and TRBJ1-5, with a possible D match to TRBD1 (5 bases). CDR1 is SGHAT and CDR2 is FQNNGV in the germline V gene. Trimming shortened V by 2 bases and J by 1 base, and 9 bases separated the two germline ends. This CDR3 comprises 15 residues. The CDR3 DNA follows: TGTGCCAGCAGCTTATACGGGGGGAGCAATCAGCCCCAGCATTTT. This codes for CASSLYGGSNQPQHF. The whole variable domain, remainder taken from reference TRBV11-2 and TRBJ1-5, is EAGVAQSPRYKIIEKRQSVAFWCNPISGHATLYWYQQILGQGPKLLIQFQNNGVVDDSQLPKDRFSAERLKGVDSTLKIQPAKLEDSAVYLCASSLYGGSNQPQHFGDGTRLSIL.

The rearrangement links TRBV28 to TRBJ2-3; 13 bases are a match to TRBD2. CDR1 is MDHEN, CDR2 SYDVKM, per germline. Trimming removed 5 bases from V and 6 bases from J; junction bases left unmatched: 11. The CDR3 is 17 residues long. CDR3 sequence reads: CASSITLGLAGLDTQYF. The CDR3, as DNA: TGTGCCAGCAGTATAACCCTGGGACTAGCGGGATTGGATACGCAGTATTTT.

The chain links TRBV11-2 to TRBJ2-7; D unclear. V shed 5 bases and J shed 4 bases, with 12 bases lying between them. The CDR3 extends over 13 amino acids. The germline V gene has CDR1 SGHAT and CDR2 FQNNGV. DNA of the CDR3: TGTGCCAGCAGCCCCCGATGGCGATACGAGCAGTACTTC. Translated: CASSPRWRYEQYF.

The V and J genes are TRBV29-1 and TRBJ1-4; TRBD1 might be the D (6 bases). With 4 bases removed from V and 3 bases from J, the gap between germline ends came to 12 bases. The CDR3 is 14 amino acids. Germline values: CDR1 SQVTM, CDR2 ANQGSEA. CDR3 protein: CSVAGGAANEKLFF. The DNA of the CDR3 is TGCAGCGTTGCGGGGGGGGCGGCTAATGAAAAACTGTTTTTT.

This clone was seen only a few times. This chain uses TRBV6-5 with TRBJ2-1; D is possibly TRBD2 (5 bases). Trimming cost V 0 bases and J 8 bases, with 14 bases left between them. The CDR3 has 15 residues. From germline, CDR1 is MNHEY and CDR2 SVGAGI. The DNA of the CDR3 is TGTGCCAGCAGTTACTCGCAGGACCCGCGGGATGAGCAGTTCTTC. Translating it yields CASSYSQDPRDEQFF.

The chain has TRBV6-1 and TRBJ2-7, with a weak D call TRBD1 (6 bases). Trimming removed 4 bases at V and 1 base at J, with 20 bases between. CDR3 size: 17 residues. Germline V gene lookup returns CDR1 MNHNS and CDR2 SASEGT. CDR3 coding DNA: TGTGCCAGCAGTGGAACCCCTGGACAGAGAGGATCCTACGAGCAGTACTTC. Amino acids: CASSGTPGQRGSYEQYF.

J is TRBJ2-2 and V is TRBV5-1; tentative D call: TRBD2 (6 bases). Trimming cost V 0 bases and J 5 bases, with 8 bases left between them. This CDR3 is built from 14 residues. Germline CDR1 reads SGHRS; CDR2 reads YFSETQ. CDR3 residues: CASSLAGGTGELFF. The CDR3 nucleotides read TGCGCCAGCAGCTTGGCCGGAGGGACCGGGGAGCTGTTTTTT.

This clone has only one observation. J is TRBJ2-3 and V is TRBV6-5; no clear D. CDR3 length: 16 amino acids. Germline loops: CDR1 MNHEY, CDR2 SVGAGI. Between the trimmed V and J ends, which lost 2 bases and 2 bases, there was a span of 14 bases. Here the CDR3 DNA reads TGTGCCAGCAGTTACCAGTCGCTCTCTTCCACAGATACGCAGTATTTT. Protein sequence: CASSYQSLSSTDTQYF.

The chain carries TRBV7-9 and TRBJ2-2, with 9 nucleotides matching TRBD2. The CDR3 spans 17 residues. Losses at the gene ends were 4 bases for V and 7 bases for J; bases not matched to a gene: 13. Per germline, CDR1 SEHNR and CDR2 FQNEAQ (reference sequence). CDR3 amino acids: CASSWATSGRGVGELFF. The CDR3 nucleotides are TGTGCCAGCAGCTGGGCGACTAGCGGAAGAGGGGTCGGGGAGCTGTTTTTT.

The chain uses TRBV7-3 and TRBJ2-1; D may be TRBD1 or TRBD2 (6 bases each). The ends were cut back, 0 bases at V and 8 bases at J, with 14 bases in the middle. The CDR3 sequence is 15 residues long. The germline CDR1 and CDR2 sequences are SGHTA and FQGTGA. As DNA, the CDR3 is TGTGCCAGCAGCTTAACGGGGGGCGATTCTGATGAGCAGTTCTTC. This codes for CASSLTGGDSDEQFF.

V and J are TRBV5-4 and TRBJ2-7, with D perhaps TRBD1 (5 bases). In germline, CDR1 is SGHNT, CDR2 YYREEE (reference sequence). Deletions cut 4 bases from V and 5 bases from J, with 19 bases between. There are 15 residues in the CDR3. The CDR3 protein is CASSTATIQGHEQYF. Written as DNA, the CDR3 is TGTGCCAGCAGCACCGCCACTATCCAGGGCCACGAGCAGTACTTC.

The chain joins TRBV28 to TRBJ2-7; possible D gene TRBD2, 5 bases. The CDR3 is made up of 14 amino acids. V lost 6 bases, J lost 2 bases, and 14 bases lay in between. From germline, CDR1 is MDHEN and CDR2 SYDVKM. The CDR3 coding sequence is TGTGCCAGCAGCCGGGGAAGGATCACCTACGAGCAGTACTTC. Translated: CASSRGRITYEQYF.

This chain connects TRBV19 to TRBJ2-1, with D perhaps TRBD1 or TRBD2 (5 bases each). The germline V and J ends were trimmed by 10 bases and 2 bases, with 18 bases remaining between them. Germline V gene data show CDR1 as LNHDA and CDR2 as SQIVND (reference sequence). The CDR3 loop spans 15 amino acids. Here the CDR3 reads CATNLGRGAYNEQFF. The CDR3 bases are TGTGCCACCAATTTAGGAAGGGGAGCCTACAATGAGCAGTTCTTC.

J is TRBJ2-6 and V is TRBV11-3; D is perhaps TRBD1 or TRBD2 (6 bases each). The CDR3 is 19 amino acids. Per the germline V gene, CDR1 is SGHNT and CDR2 is YENEEA. Trimming removed 5 bases from V and 0 bases from J, with 20 bases in between. Here the CDR3 reads CASSPGFRGQDSGANVLTF. In DNA form, the CDR3 reads TGTGCCAGCAGCCCAGGTTTTCGGGGGCAGGACTCTGGGGCCAACGTCCTGACTTTC.

This clone was counted a few times. The chain has TRBV5-1 and TRBJ1-1; D remains ambiguous. The germline gives CDR1 SGHRS, CDR2 YFSETQ. V was shortened by 4 bases and J by 4 bases, with 11 bases between the two germline ends. The CDR3 spans 13 residues. As DNA, the CDR3 is TGCGCCAGCAGCCTGGGGTGGGGCACTGAAGCTTTCTTT. Translation: CASSLGWGTEAFF.

The sample holds a few counts of this clone. The chain combines TRBV2 with TRBJ1-1; a possible D gene is TRBD1 (6 bases). Germline V gene data show CDR1 as SNHLY and CDR2 as FYNNEI. This CDR3 is 13 amino acids long. Between the trimmed V and J ends, which lost 5 bases and 2 bases, there was a span of 9 bases. This CDR3 is CASSQQGNTEAFF. The CDR3 region has the DNA TGTGCCAGCAGTCAACAGGGCAACACTGAAGCTTTCTTT.

The J gene is TRBJ2-7, the V gene TRBV29-1; tentative D call: TRBD1 (5 bases). CDR1 and CDR2 from the germline V gene are SQVTM and ANQGSEA. The CDR3 totals 13 residues. In DNA form, the CDR3 reads TGCAGTCTTGGGGCAGGGCCCCGCTACGAGCAGTACTTC. It yields the protein CSLGAGPRYEQYF.

The chain employs TRBV4-1 and TRBJ2-1; TRBD2 matches 9 bases. Looked up from germline, CDR1 is MGHRA and CDR2 is YSYEKL. Trimming at V came to 4 bases and at J to 3 bases, leaving 10 bases not matched to a gene. The CDR3 runs to 17 residues. The CDR3 DNA is TGCGCCAGCAGCCCCAATCTTCTAGCGGGATTCTACAATGAGCAGTTCTTC. It is translated as CASSPNLLAGFYNEQFF.

The rearrangement uses TRBV5-4 and TRBJ1-2; 7 bases align to TRBD1. Germline V gene lookup returns CDR1 SGHNT and CDR2 YYREEE (reference sequence). The CDR3 has 14 amino acids. V lost 7 bases and J lost 0; bases outside the gene matches: 6. DNA of the CDR3: TGTGCCAGCGCTAAGGACAGGTCTAACTATGGCTACACCTTC. It codes for CASAKDRSNYGYTF. Full variable domain (missing parts from reference TRBV5-4 and TRBJ1-2): ETGVTQSPTHLIKTRGQQVTLRCSSQSGHNTVSWYQQALGQGPQFIFQYYREEENGRGNFPPRFSGLQFPNYSSELNVNALELDDSALYLCASAKDRSNYGYTFGSGTRLTVV.